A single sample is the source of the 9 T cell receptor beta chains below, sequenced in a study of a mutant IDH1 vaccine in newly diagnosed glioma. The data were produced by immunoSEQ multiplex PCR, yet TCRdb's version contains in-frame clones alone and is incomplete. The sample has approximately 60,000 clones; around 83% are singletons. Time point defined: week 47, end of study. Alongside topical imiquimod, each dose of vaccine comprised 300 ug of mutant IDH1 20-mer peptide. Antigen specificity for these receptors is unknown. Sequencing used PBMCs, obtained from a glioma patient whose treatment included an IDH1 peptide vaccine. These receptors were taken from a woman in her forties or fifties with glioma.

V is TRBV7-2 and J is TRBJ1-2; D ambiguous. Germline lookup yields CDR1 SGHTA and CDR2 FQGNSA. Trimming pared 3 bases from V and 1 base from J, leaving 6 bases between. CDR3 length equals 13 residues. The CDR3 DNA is TGTGCCAGCAGCTTCGCAGTTAACTATGGCTACACCTTC. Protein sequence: CASSFAVNYGYTF.

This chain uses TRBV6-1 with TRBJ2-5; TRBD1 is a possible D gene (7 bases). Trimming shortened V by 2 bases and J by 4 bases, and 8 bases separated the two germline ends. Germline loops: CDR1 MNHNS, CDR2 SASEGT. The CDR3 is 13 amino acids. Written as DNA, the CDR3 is TGTGCCAGCAGTGAACAGGGGGGAGAGACCCAGTACTTC. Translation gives CASSEQGGETQYF.

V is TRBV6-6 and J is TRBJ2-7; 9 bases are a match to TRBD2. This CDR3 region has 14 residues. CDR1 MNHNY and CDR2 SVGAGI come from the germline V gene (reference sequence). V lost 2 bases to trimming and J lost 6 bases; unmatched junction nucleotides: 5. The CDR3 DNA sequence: TGTGCCAGCAGTTACGCGGGGGGGCCATCCGAGCAGTACTTC. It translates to CASSYAGGPSEQYF.

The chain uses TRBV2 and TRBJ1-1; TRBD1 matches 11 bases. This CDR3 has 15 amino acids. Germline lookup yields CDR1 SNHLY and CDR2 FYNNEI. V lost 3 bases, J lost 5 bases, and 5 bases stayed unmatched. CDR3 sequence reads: CASSEADRGRTEAFF. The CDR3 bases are TGTGCCAGCAGTGAGGCGGACAGGGGGCGAACTGAAGCTTTCTTT. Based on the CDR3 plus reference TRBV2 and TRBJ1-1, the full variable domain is EPEVTQTPSHQVTQMGQEVILRCVPISNHLYFYWYRQILGQKVEFLVSFYNNEISEKSEIFDDQFSVERPDGSNFTLKIRSTKLEDSAMYFCASSEADRGRTEAFFGQGTRLTVV.

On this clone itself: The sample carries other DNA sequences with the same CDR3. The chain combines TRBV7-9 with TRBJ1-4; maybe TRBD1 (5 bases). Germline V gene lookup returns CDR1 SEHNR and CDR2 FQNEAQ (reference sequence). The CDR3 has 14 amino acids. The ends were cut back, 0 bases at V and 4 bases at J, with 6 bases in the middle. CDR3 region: CASSLAQGNEKLFF. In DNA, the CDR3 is TGTGCCAGCAGCTTAGCTCAGGGTAATGAAAAACTGTTTTTT.

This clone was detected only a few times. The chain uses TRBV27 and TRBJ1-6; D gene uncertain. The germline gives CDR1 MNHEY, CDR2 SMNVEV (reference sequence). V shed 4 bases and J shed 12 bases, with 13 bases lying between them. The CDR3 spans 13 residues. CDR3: CASSSRRELPLHF. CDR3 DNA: TGTGCCAGCAGTTCTCGACGGGAATTACCCCTCCACTTT.

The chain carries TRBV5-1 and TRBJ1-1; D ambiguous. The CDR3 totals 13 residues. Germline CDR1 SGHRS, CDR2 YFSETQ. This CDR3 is CASGLKGNTEAFF. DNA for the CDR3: TGCGCAAGCGGGTTGAAGGGGAACACTGAAGCTTTCTTT.

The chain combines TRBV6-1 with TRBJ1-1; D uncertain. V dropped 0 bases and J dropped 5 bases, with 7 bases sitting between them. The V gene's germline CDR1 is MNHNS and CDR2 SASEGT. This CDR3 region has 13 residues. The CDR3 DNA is TGTGCCAGCAGTGAAGCGTTTGAAACTGAAGCTTTCTTT. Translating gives CASSEAFETEAFF.

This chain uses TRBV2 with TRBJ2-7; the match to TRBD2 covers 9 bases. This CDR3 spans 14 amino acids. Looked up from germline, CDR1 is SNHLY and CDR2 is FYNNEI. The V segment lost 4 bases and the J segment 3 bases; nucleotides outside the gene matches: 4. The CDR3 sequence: CASSVGLANYEQYF. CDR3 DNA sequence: TGTGCCAGCAGTGTGGGACTAGCAAACTACGAGCAGTACTTC. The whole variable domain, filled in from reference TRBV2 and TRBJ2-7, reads EPEVTQTPSHQVTQMGQEVILRCVPISNHLYFYWYRQILGQKVEFLVSFYNNEISEKSEIFDDQFSVERPDGSNFTLKIRSTKLEDSAMYFCASSVGLANYEQYFGPGTRLTVT.